This T cell receptor beta chain was sequenced during a study of spatial heterogeneity in lung cancer. General study points: Tumors with more nonsynonymous mutations had more expanded intratumoral alpha and beta TCRs.

Trimming at V came to 4 bases and at J to 5 bases, leaving 9 bases not matched to a gene. In germline, CDR1 is DFQATT, CDR2 SNEGSKA (reference sequence). The CDR3 covers 15 residues. Of note for this clonotype: Its antigen is still unknown.

The sample's time point: sample taken at primary tumor resection. Sequencing of whole RNA from tumor, nontumor lung or frozen PBMC involved no sorting. TCRdb used MiXCR to reprocess the 5' RACE reads, holding one entry per CDR3 protein. The sample has more than 9,500 distinct CDR3 sequences, roughly 14% seen once. The chain employs TRBV20-1 and TRBJ2-3; 10 bases align to TRBD2. The receptor comes from a male donor with early-stage non-small cell lung cancer. Source: lung tumor tissue, taken at surgery. This chain's CDR3 is CSAITLAGDGDTQYF. The CDR3, as DNA: TGCAGTGCTATTACGCTAGCGGGAGACGGAGATACGCAGTATTTT.